The clone carrying this T cell receptor beta chain was recorded many times. The antigen remains undetermined. This entry is derived from a study of regulatory T cells in long-lasting Graves disease. Points from the study as a whole: TRBV28, TRBJ1-2 and TRBJ2-5 were segments that persistent disease favored. Newly diagnosed patients had higher TCR diversity than persistent Graves' patients did. Peripheral blood was the sole material, not thyroid tissue.

Investigators prepared the TCR beta libraries by applying iRepertoire HTBI primers and Arm-PCR of CDR3 regions. From the multiplex PCR reads, TCRdb called clonotypes with MiXCR, one entry per CDR3 protein. The sample lists some 340,000 distinct CDR3 sequences; around 23% were seen once. The time point: persistent/refractory GD, antithyroid drugs over 5 years with positive TRAb. RNA extracted from PBMCs served as the sequencing template. The V segment lost 3 bases and the J segment 1 base; nucleotides outside the gene matches: 5. This CDR3 is 15 amino acids long. Germline V gene sequence: CDR1 MNHNS, CDR2 SASEGT.

The chain has TRBV6-1 and TRBJ2-7; TRBD1 matches 8 bases. The receptor was isolated from a woman aged 35 to 49 with Graves disease. The sequencing used peripheral blood mononuclear cells (PBMCs), collected when the disease was refractory, from a patient treated with antithyroid drugs. The CDR3 DNA follows: TGTGCCAGCAGTGATCAGACAGGGGCTTCCTACGAGCAGTACTTC. This gives the protein CASSDQTGASYEQYF.